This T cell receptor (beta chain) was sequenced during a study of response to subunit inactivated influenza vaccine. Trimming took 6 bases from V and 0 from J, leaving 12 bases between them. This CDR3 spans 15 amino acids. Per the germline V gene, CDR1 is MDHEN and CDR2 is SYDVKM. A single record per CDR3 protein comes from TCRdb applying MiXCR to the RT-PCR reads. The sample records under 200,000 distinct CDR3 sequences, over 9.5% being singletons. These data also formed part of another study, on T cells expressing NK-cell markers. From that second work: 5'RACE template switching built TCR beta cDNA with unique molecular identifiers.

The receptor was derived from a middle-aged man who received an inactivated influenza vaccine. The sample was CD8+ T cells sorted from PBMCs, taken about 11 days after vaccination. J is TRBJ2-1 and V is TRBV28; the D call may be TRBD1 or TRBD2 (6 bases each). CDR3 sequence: CASSRGTYSYNEQFF. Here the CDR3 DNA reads TGTGCCAGCAGCCGCGGGACATACTCCTACAATGAGCAGTTCTTC.